This T cell receptor beta chain was sequenced during a study of blood T cell repertoires in COVID-19. Some clones are missing from TCRdb's copy, which holds only in-frame ones; the method was immunoSEQ multiplex PCR. The top ten clones hold roughly 0.95% of a sample with roughly 250,000 clones, about 87% of them seen once. This CDR3 has 15 residues. With 3 bases clipped from V and 6 bases from J, the junction kept 4 bases outside the gene matches. Germline CDR1 and CDR2: KGHSH and LQKENI. The rearrangement links TRBV18 to TRBJ1-6; 8 bases map to TRBD1. The receptor was derived from a man aged 45 to 65 who had been exposed to COVID-19. Sequenced: PBMCs or T cells enriched from blood (not recorded which). Here the CDR3 reads CASSPNQGANSPLHF. In DNA, the CDR3 is TGTGCCAGCTCACCGAACCAGGGGGCTAATTCACCCCTCCACTTT.